Below, 30 T cell receptor beta chains from the same sample are listed, as sequenced in a study of blood T cell repertoires in COVID-19. Profiling relied on immunoSEQ multiplex PCR, and the TCRdb table lists in-frame clones only, not all of them. Of some 100,000 clones in the sample, just under 90% were seen once. The sample taken for sequencing was peripheral blood. All receptors derive from a human donor in a cohort sampled during active COVID-19.

This clone was seen a single time. V and J are TRBV5-6 and TRBJ1-2; D unresolved. The CDR3 sequence is 13 residues long. Trimming took off 3 bases at V and 4 bases at J, with 10 bases between the two ends. Germline V gene data show CDR1 as SGHDT and CDR2 as YYEEEE. CDR3 protein: CASSSGSLYGYTF. The CDR3 DNA is TGTGCCAGCAGCTCGGGGTCACTCTATGGCTACACCTTC. Variable domain in full (rest from reference TRBV5-6 and TRBJ1-2): DAGVTQSPTHLIKTRGQQVTLRCSPKSGHDTVSWYQQALGQGPQFIFQYYEEEERQRGNFPDRFSGHQFPNYSSELNVNALLLGDSALYLCASSSGSLYGYTFGSGTRLTVV.

The chain is built from TRBV7-3 and TRBJ2-6; D not resolved. CDR3 length: 16 amino acids. Germline CDR1 and CDR2: SGHTA and FQGTGA. V lost 5 bases and J 3 bases, leaving 14 bases between the germline ends. CDR3 bases: TGTGCCAGCAGCGCCTTTCAAGCTTTTGGGGCCAACGTCCTGACTTTC. Its protein product is CASSAFQAFGANVLTF.

The chain links TRBV5-6 to TRBJ1-4; D might be TRBD1 (6 bases). The CDR3 has 14 residues. The V end was cut by 6 bases, the J end by 8 bases, with 17 bases between. The germline V gene encodes CDR1 SGHDT and CDR2 YYEEEE. The DNA for the CDR3 is TGTGCCAGCAATTCGGCAGGGGAGGGAGAAAAACTGTTTTTT. Translating gives CASNSAGEGEKLFF.

The chain links TRBV19 to TRBJ2-7; 8 nucleotides align to TRBD1. The CDR3 is 12 amino acids. Per germline, CDR1 LNHDA and CDR2 SQIVND (reference sequence). V was clipped by 7 bases and J by 5 bases; unmatched bases: 4. Written as DNA, the CDR3 is TGTGCCAGTACGGGACAGGTCAACGAGCAGTACTTC. It specifies CASTGQVNEQYF.

This clone is deemed medium-sized. CDR3 in amino acids: CASSLTGGHGSNQPQHF. As DNA, the CDR3 is TGTGCCAGCAGCCTGACAGGGGGCCATGGAAGCAATCAGCCCCAGCATTTT. The chain is built from TRBV5-8 and TRBJ1-5; 10 bases fit TRBD1. V shed 4 bases and J 1 base; nucleotides not matched to a gene: 8. The CDR3 loop spans 17 amino acids. Germline assignment: CDR1 SGHTS and CDR2 YDEGEE. The full variable domain, in which reference TRBV5-8 and TRBJ1-5 provide the parts outside the CDR3, is EAGVTQSPTHLIKTRGQQATLRCSPISGHTSVYWYQQALGLGLQFLLWYDEGEERNRGNFPPRFSGRQFPNYSSELNVNALELEDSALYLCASSLTGGHGSNQPQHFGDGTRLSIL.

The rearrangement joins TRBV3-1 (or the pseudogene TRBV3-2) to TRBJ2-5; 9 positions match TRBD2. This CDR3 spans 13 amino acids. Germline values: CDR1 LGHDT, CDR2 YNNKEL (reference sequence). V lost 8 bases and J lost 4; bases outside the gene matches: 5. CDR3 sequence reads: CASSVRGGETQYF. CDR3 sequence (DNA): TGTGCCAGCTCGGTGCGGGGGGGAGAGACCCAGTACTTC.

The rearrangement joins TRBV9 to TRBJ1-1; tentatively, D is TRBD1 (6 bases). Trimming cost V 2 bases and J 0 bases, with 17 bases left between them. CDR1 and CDR2 from the germline V gene are SGDLS and YYNGEE. The CDR3 length is 17 residues. As DNA, the CDR3 is TGTGCCAGCAGCGTGGCCGAACAGGGAAGGATGAACACTGAAGCTTTCTTT. Amino acid sequence: CASSVAEQGRMNTEAFF.

The chain has TRBV6-2 or TRBV6-3 and TRBJ1-5; perhaps TRBD1 as D (5 bases). The CDR3 totals 15 residues. The germline CDR1 and CDR2 sequences are MNHEY and SVGEGT. Deletions cut 2 bases from V and 5 bases from J, with 13 bases between. This CDR3 reads CASSYHGGKDQPQHF. As DNA, the CDR3 is TGTGCCAGCAGTTACCATGGGGGGAAGGATCAGCCCCAGCATTTT.

V is TRBV5-1 and J is TRBJ2-7; 9 bases align to TRBD2. Trimming cost V 0 bases and J 0 bases; bases outside gene matches: 4. Germline V gene lookup returns CDR1 SGHRS and CDR2 YFSETQ. The CDR3 extends over 16 amino acids. The CDR3 DNA reads TGCGCCAGCAGCTTGGCCCCGACTAGCGGCTCCTACGAGCAGTACTTC. Translation gives CASSLAPTSGSYEQYF.

This clone occurred a few times. The genes are TRBV5-6 and TRBJ2-7; the D gene is possibly TRBD1 (7 bases). The germline CDR1 and CDR2 sequences are SGHDT and YYEEEE. Between the trimmed V and J ends, which lost 0 bases and 3 bases, there was a span of 16 bases. The CDR3 length is 16 residues. The CDR3 bases are TGTGCCAGCAGCTTGGCCGGGGGACAGAGAAGCTACGAGCAGTACTTC. Protein: CASSLAGGQRSYEQYF.

The gene calls are TRBV19 and TRBJ1-5, with TRBD1 identical over 8 bases. The germline V gene encodes CDR1 LNHDA and CDR2 SQIVND (reference sequence). There are 16 residues in the CDR3. V dropped 3 bases and J dropped 0; count of bases not matched to a gene: 4. The CDR3 here is CASSILTGASNQPQHF. CDR3 sequence (DNA): TGTGCCAGTAGTATCCTGACAGGGGCTAGCAATCAGCCCCAGCATTTT. The full variable domain, in which reference TRBV19 and TRBJ1-5 provide the parts outside the CDR3, is DGGITQSPKYLFRKEGQNVTLSCEQNLNHDAMYWYRQDPGQGLRLIYYSQIVNDFQKGDIAEGYSVSREKKESFPLTVTSAQKNPTAFYLCASSILTGASNQPQHFGDGTRLSIL.

The rearrangement uses TRBV7-9 and TRBJ2-1; possibly TRBD2 for D (5 bases). Germline CDR1 is SEHNR and CDR2 is FQNEAQ (reference sequence). V was cut by 2 bases and J by 0 bases, with 8 bases left in between. This CDR3 comprises 15 residues. The CDR3 bases are TGTGCCAGCAGCTTAAGCGGAACCTCCTACAATGAGCAGTTCTTC. Translation gives CASSLSGTSYNEQFF.

The rearrangement uses TRBV12-5 and TRBJ1-5, with a possible D match to TRBD1 (6 bases). The CDR3 covers 14 residues. V was cut by 4 bases and J by 5 bases, with 12 bases left in between. Looked up from germline, CDR1 is LGHNT and CDR2 is FRNRAP. As DNA, the CDR3 is TGTGCTAGTGGTTCTGGACAGATTTATCAGCCCCAGCATTTT. Protein product: CASGSGQIYQPQHF.

The rearrangement joins TRBV9 to TRBJ2-1; 11 positions match TRBD2. Unmatched junction bases numbered 6, after V lost 1 base and J lost 6 bases. The CDR3 runs to 16 residues. CDR1 is SGDLS, CDR2 YYNGEE, per germline. In DNA, the CDR3 is TGTGCCAGCAGCGTACGGGCTAGCGGGAGGAGCAATGAGCAGTTCTTC. This encodes CASSVRASGRSNEQFF. Variable domain in full (rest from reference TRBV9 and TRBJ2-1): DSGVTQTPKHLITATGQRVTLRCSPRSGDLSVYWYQQSLDQGLQFLIQYYNGEERAKGNILERFSAQQFPDLHSELNLSSLELGDSALYFCASSVRASGRSNEQFFGPGTRLTVL.

The chain employs TRBV7-8 and TRBJ2-1, with a possible D match to TRBD2 (6 bases). The germline V gene has CDR1 SGHVS and CDR2 FQNEAQ. The length of the CDR3 is 16 residues. Trimming left V 1 base short and J 0 bases short, with 10 bases between. CDR3 amino acids: CASSLGAGSSYNEQFF. In DNA, the CDR3 is TGTGCCAGCAGCTTAGGGGCGGGGAGCTCCTACAATGAGCAGTTCTTC.

The gene calls are TRBV19 and TRBJ1-2; a weak D match, TRBD1 (6 bases). Trimming stripped 5 bases from V and 5 bases from J, with 12 bases between. Germline assignment: CDR1 LNHDA and CDR2 SQIVND (reference sequence). This CDR3 region has 13 residues. CDR3: CASSSGVRYGYTF. Written as DNA, the CDR3 is TGTGCCAGTAGTTCAGGGGTGAGGTATGGCTACACCTTC.

This clone appeared once. The CDR3 coding sequence is TGTGCCAGCAGCTTGGCGGGGATTGAGCAGTACTTC. It specifies CASSLAGIEQYF. This rearrangement joins TRBV5-6 to TRBJ2-7; the D gene is possibly TRBD2 (5 bases). Germline CDR1 reads SGHDT; CDR2 reads YYEEEE. This CDR3 region has 12 residues. The V end was cut by 0 bases, the J end by 7 bases, with 8 bases between.

The V call is TRBV4-2, the J call TRBJ1-2; weak D call: TRBD1 (6 bases). The V gene lost 0 bases and the J gene lost 2 bases, with 10 bases spanning the gap. The CDR3 is 15 residues long. Germline CDR1 reads LGHNA; CDR2 reads YNFKEQ. In DNA, the CDR3 is TGTGCCAGCAGCCAAGAACCGGGACAAAACTATGGCTACACCTTC. Protein: CASSQEPGQNYGYTF.

The V call is TRBV19, the J call TRBJ2-7; TRBD1 might be the D (5 bases). CDR1 is LNHDA and CDR2 is SQIVND in the germline V gene (reference sequence). V was cut by 6 bases and J by 3 bases, with 18 bases left in between. CDR3 length equals 15 residues. The CDR3 coding sequence is TGTGCCAGTAGCGGAACAGGTATCCCCGTCTACGAGCAGTACTTC. This encodes CASSGTGIPVYEQYF.

The rearrangement uses TRBV10-3 and TRBJ2-3, with 8 bases that match TRBD2. This CDR3 comprises 14 residues. After removal of 4 bases from V and 13 bases from J, the junction contained 13 bases not matched to a gene. Germline CDR1 ENHRY, CDR2 SYGVKD. DNA for the CDR3: TGTGCCATCAGTGGGACCGGACTAGCCAACGAGAAGTATTTT. Translated: CAISGTGLANEKYF.

The V gene is TRBV20-1, the J gene TRBJ1-2, with a possible D match to TRBD1 (5 bases). The CDR3 extends over 11 amino acids. Germline V gene sequence: CDR1 DFQATT, CDR2 SNEGSKA (reference sequence). The V and J ends lost 2 bases and 10 bases respectively, with 11 bases between them. In nucleotides, the CDR3 is TGCAGTGCTAGACAGGGTGGTGTCTACACCTTC. This gives the protein CSARQGGVYTF.

The J gene is TRBJ2-7, the V gene TRBV3-1 (or the pseudogene TRBV3-2), with TRBD1 as a possible D gene (5 bases). CDR1 and CDR2 from the germline V gene are LGHDT and YNNKEL (reference sequence). V was cut by 3 bases and J by 6 bases, with 18 bases left in between. The CDR3 loop spans 15 amino acids. The CDR3 nucleotides read TGTGCCAGCAGCCATACAAATGGGGCCAGGAGCGAGCAGTACTTC. Translation: CASSHTNGARSEQYF.

This clone has a handful of counts. The chain links TRBV18 to TRBJ1-1; 12 nucleotides line up with TRBD1. CDR1 and CDR2 from the germline V gene are KGHSH and LQKENI. CDR3 length equals 14 residues. J lost 7 bases, V lost 6 bases, and 6 bases had no gene match. CDR3 coding DNA: TGTGCCAGCTCCCTGGGACAGGGGGCGGTTGAAGCTTTCTTT. Encoded protein: CASSLGQGAVEAFF.

The genes are TRBV6-2 or TRBV6-3 and TRBJ2-1, with 11 bases lining up with TRBD2. Germline V CDR1 and CDR2: MNHEY, SVGEGT. Unmatched junction bases numbered 5, after V lost 2 bases and J lost 8 bases. This CDR3 is 15 amino acids long. The chain's CDR3 is CASSYKTSGSDEQFF. CDR3 DNA sequence: TGTGCCAGCAGTTACAAAACTAGCGGGAGCGATGAGCAGTTCTTC.

V and J are TRBV3-1 (or the pseudogene TRBV3-2) and TRBJ2-3; 8 positions agree with TRBD2. The CDR3 totals 15 residues. The V gene's germline CDR1 is LGHDT and CDR2 YNNKEL (reference sequence). V gave up 7 bases and J gave up 1 base; unmatched junction bases: 7. The CDR3 loop is CASKPTTSGTDTQYF. CDR3 coding DNA: TGTGCCAGCAAACCTACGACTAGCGGCACAGATACGCAGTATTTT.

A few counts support this clone. The chain couples TRBV6-5 to TRBJ1-2, with TRBD1 as a possible D gene (5 bases). Per germline, CDR1 MNHEY and CDR2 SVGAGI. The CDR3 has 13 residues. V was trimmed by 7 bases and J by 4 bases, leaving 13 bases between them. CDR3 sequence reads: CASIEWGGYGYTF. The CDR3 DNA reads TGTGCCAGCATAGAGTGGGGGGGCTATGGCTACACCTTC.

CDR3 sequence (DNA): TGTGCCAGCAGTGAGCGGACAGGGGCTAACACAGATACGCAGTATTTT. Amino acid sequence: CASSERTGANTDTQYF. V is TRBV6-1 and J is TRBJ2-3; 9 nucleotides line up with TRBD1. CDR1 and CDR2 (germline): MNHNS, SASEGT. This CDR3 is 16 amino acids long. The V segment lost 3 bases and the J segment 2 bases; nucleotides outside the gene matches: 6.

The chain couples TRBV4-1 to TRBJ1-5, with 11 positions matching TRBD1. Looked up from germline, CDR1 is MGHRA and CDR2 is YSYEKL. The CDR3 spans 15 residues. J lost 7 bases, V lost 4 bases, and 6 bases had no gene match. CDR3 in DNA: TGCGCCAGCAGCCTCGGGACAGGGGGATTGCAGCCCCAGCATTTT. This gives the protein CASSLGTGGLQPQHF.

The chain employs TRBV13 and TRBJ2-3; no firm D call. In germline, CDR1 is PRHDT, CDR2 FYEKMQ (reference sequence). Trimming took 1 base from V and 0 from J, leaving 11 bases between them. The CDR3 has 16 residues. CDR3: CASSLVTDPSTDTQYF. As DNA, the CDR3 is TGTGCCAGCAGCTTAGTCACAGACCCTAGCACAGATACGCAGTATTTT.

The genes are TRBV7-9 and TRBJ2-1; TRBD2 agrees at 11 bases. CDR3 size: 16 residues. Germline values: CDR1 SEHNR, CDR2 FQNEAQ (reference sequence). The J segment lost 5 bases and the V segment lost 4 bases, leaving 7 bases of the junction unmatched. For the CDR3, the DNA is TGTGCCAGCAGCTCCCTACTAGCGGGGGACCACAATGAGCAGTTCTTC. Residues: CASSSLLAGDHNEQFF.